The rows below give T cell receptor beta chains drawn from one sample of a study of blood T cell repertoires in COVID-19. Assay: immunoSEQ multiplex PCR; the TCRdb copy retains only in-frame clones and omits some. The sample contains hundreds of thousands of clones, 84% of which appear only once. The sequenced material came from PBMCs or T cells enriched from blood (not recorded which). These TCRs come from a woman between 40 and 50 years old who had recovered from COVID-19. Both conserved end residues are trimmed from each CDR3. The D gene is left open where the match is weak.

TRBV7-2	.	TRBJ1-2	ASSAPPGEVVRYT
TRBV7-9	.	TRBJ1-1	ASSFGGLGAF
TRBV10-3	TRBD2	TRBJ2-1	AISDTSGGTNEQF
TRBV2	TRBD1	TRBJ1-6	ASRAGTGVYSPLH
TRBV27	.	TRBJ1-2	ASSATGNYGYT
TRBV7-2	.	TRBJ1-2	ASSLLRFYGYT
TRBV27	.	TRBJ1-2	ASSPQRSGVPYGYT
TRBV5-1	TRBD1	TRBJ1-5	ASSPGQGNQPQH
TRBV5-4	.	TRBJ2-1	ASSSTGHNEQF
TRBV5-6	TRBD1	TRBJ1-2	ASSLGTGGFYGYT
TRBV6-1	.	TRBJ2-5	ASSDLGTGTQY
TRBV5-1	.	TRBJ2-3	ASSLSTGTDTQY
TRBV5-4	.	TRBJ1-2	ASSSYRQVLANYGYT
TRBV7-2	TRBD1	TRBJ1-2	ASSSDRDSYGYT
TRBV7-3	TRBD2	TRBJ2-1	ASSLMGGNEQF
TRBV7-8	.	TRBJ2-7	ASSYAGNRYEQY
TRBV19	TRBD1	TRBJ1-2	ASSIAGTGVYSVYGYT
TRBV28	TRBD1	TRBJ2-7	ASTPGTGSHEQY
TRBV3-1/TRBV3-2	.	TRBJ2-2	ASSEDSFTGELF
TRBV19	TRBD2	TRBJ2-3	ASSTLSGGIGDTQY
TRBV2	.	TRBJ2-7	ASSDLGLSGPYEQY
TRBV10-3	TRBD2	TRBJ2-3	AISSRMLAGGGDTQY
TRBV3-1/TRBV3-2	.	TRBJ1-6	ASSLTGSDSPLH
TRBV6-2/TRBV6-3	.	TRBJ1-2	ASSPGSNYGYT
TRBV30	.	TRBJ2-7	AWSVGGYEQY
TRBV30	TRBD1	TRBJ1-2	AWTVGQGIGYT
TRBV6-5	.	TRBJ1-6	ASRSNRARDSPLH
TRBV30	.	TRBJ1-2	AWDPGQSPGYT
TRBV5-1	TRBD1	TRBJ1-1	ASSLRQGGNTEAF
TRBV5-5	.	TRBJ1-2	ASSLTGFANYGYT
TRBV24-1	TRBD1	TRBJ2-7	ATSEGGLSSYEQY
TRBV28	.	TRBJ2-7	ASRYPSGEYEQY
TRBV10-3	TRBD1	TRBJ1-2	AINDRAERVGYT
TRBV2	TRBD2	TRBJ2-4	ASRPTSGGENIQY
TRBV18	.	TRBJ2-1	ASSLQAGRSYNEQF
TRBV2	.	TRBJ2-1	ASSVFRANEQF
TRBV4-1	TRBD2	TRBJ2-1	ASSQGTLAGREQF
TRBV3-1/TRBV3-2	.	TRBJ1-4	ASSLHNEKLF
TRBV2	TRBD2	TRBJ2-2	ASRATSGNPGELF